This T cell receptor beta chain was identified during a study of blood T cell repertoires in COVID-19. Study-level background: Nucleic acid was either cDNA or gDNA, and it came from T cells, B-cell-depleted T cells, or PBMCs.

How the authors handled the data: Cell counts per sample came from amplifying reference gene primers. TCRdb's copy holds only in-frame clones and misses some; the assay was immunoSEQ multiplex PCR. V, J and clone size are those of that table, while D and trimming were read from the DNA. The data show hundreds of thousands of clones, over 65% seen once. This TCR was sampled from a woman over 75 with acute or convalescent COVID-19. Material for sequencing was peripheral blood.

The CDR3 here is CASSIDRGALYGYTF. CDR3 DNA sequence: TGTGCCAGCAGCATAGACAGGGGTGCCCTCTATGGCTACACCTTC. This chain joins TRBV7-9 and TRBJ1-2, with 8 bases aligning to TRBD1. The CDR3 loop spans 15 amino acids. After removal of 5 bases from V and 4 bases from J, the junction contained 9 bases not matched to a gene. The germline V gene encodes CDR1 SEHNR and CDR2 FQNEAQ (reference sequence).